A selection of T cell receptor beta chains follows, all from one sample in a study of shared T cell receptors in the human thymus. Profiling relied on immunoSEQ multiplex PCR, and the TCRdb table lists in-frame clones only, not all of them. This table has more than 550,000 clones, more than 75% appearing once. These data were likewise used in another study, on human thymus T cells.

Source material: thymocytes. Source of these receptors: a boy younger than two with a congenital heart defect. Both conserved end residues are part of each CDR3.

len,v_gene,CDR3aa
17,TRBV7-3,CASSLTIYYRGPSGYTF
20,TRBV29-1,CSVQASSLAGPGQSPYEQYF
15,TRBV15,CATSRDQGFIDEQFF
12,TRBV14,CASSSTGAEQYF
16,TRBV12-5,CASGSGTSGDTGELFF
10,TRBV25-1,CASSKDTQYF
15,TRBV4-1,CASSQRASGGNEQYF
15,TRBV6-5,CASSSGHDYSYEQYF
15,TRBV4-1,CASSPRGGDGYEQYF
14,TRBV14,CASSQASFDPPLHF
17,TRBV9,CASSASNDRAGSQPQHF
15,TRBV27,CASSLKGHGYSPLHF
15,TRBV19,CASSMGLARTGELFF
17,TRBV4-3,CASSHDPAKRDMNEQFF
18,TRBV6-1,CASSDVVPDSSSNQPQHF
18,TRBV5-6,CASSFDFFGGGRFYEQYF
18,TRBV4-1,CASSQVLSGTVPSYEQYF
16,TRBV14,CASSQAWTSGGDTQYF
12,TRBV28,CASSPEAYEQYF
15,TRBV19,CASSVNRVPGNTIYF
12,TRBV29-1,CSVETGETEAFF
22,TRBV9,CASSGGEVGIRGLCPPFYEQYF
16,TRBV25-1,CASTPEGPFSGNTIYF
14,TRBV5-4,CASTTSGSYNEQFF
18,TRBV28,CASSLKAGAGGGDTEAFF
18,TRBV9,CASSVGIAGLRRKDTQYF
18,TRBV7-8,CASSPRTVNPGGNTEAFF
15,TRBV7-9,CASSLSLYNPDTQYF
19,TRBV5-1,CASSPLPAKLGYSPGSCFF
13,TRBV11-3,CASSPWRFGELFF
13,TRBV7-2,CASSWTVNEKLFF
15,TRBV5-8,CASSFWDRTGEKLFF
13,TRBV6-6,CASGVSAVNEQFF
13,TRBV27,CASSLGGLGELFF
15,TRBV6-1,CASSGVTEPNTEAFF
15,TRBV5-3,CARIERVAGDYEQYF
13,TRBV27,CASSHQGLEKLFF
16,TRBV5-4,CASSSKGGSGSYEQYF
17,TRBV10-3,CAISSTGARTGANVLTF
16,TRBV5-1,CASSLESGPRTYEQYF
18,TRBV7-3,CASSLGANSGGYQETQYF
19,TRBV4-3,CASSQDNRHEERMNTEAFF
14,TRBV29-1,CSVELAGRVGEQYF
19,TRBV7-3,CASSLRWGGQFRNTGELFF